This TCR beta chain was retrieved from a study of human T cells and chemical hapten exposure. At the level of the study: Cases of alopecia areata, totalis or universalis occurred in a predominantly female patient group. Study conclusions and caveats: Clustering by CDR3 similarity yielded significantly more large clusters from expanded TCRs than controls.

This clonotype came up many times. Its cognate antigen is unknown. TCRdb reprocessed the RACE reads via MiXCR and lists one record per CDR3 protein. The data contain 82,000 or so distinct CDR3 sequences, roughly 13% of them singletons. Looked up from germline, CDR1 is LNHNV and CDR2 is YYDKDF (reference sequence). The CDR3 runs to 14 residues. V shed 9 bases and J shed 4 bases, with 16 bases lying between them. Time point specified: patch test 3, about 24 weeks after DPC sensitization. Treatment of the sample: therapeutic diphenylcyclopropenone sensitization with weekly scalp DPC. The sequence was collected from a woman between 50 and 59 years old with alopecia areata. Some clones in this sample may be carry-over from other donors' samples. The material sequenced was whole blood, taken in connection with sensitization to the hapten diphenylcyclopropenone (DPC). The chain couples TRBV15 to TRBJ2-1, with D possibly being TRBD2 (6 bases). CDR3 nucleotide sequence: TGTGCCACTCAACGGGAGCCGGCATACAATGAGCAGTTCTTC. This translates into CATQREPAYNEQFF. The variable domain in full, with the rest retrieved from reference TRBV15 and TRBJ2-1, is DAMVIQNPRYQVTQFGKPVTLSCSQTLNHNVMYWYQQKSSQAPKLLFHYYDKDFNNEADTPDNFQSRRPNTSFCFLDIRSPGLGDTAMYLCATQREPAYNEQFFGPGTRLTVL.